The T cell receptor (beta chain) described here comes from a study of T cell changes during pregnancy in multiple sclerosis. V lost 0 bases to trimming and J lost 5 bases; unmatched junction nucleotides: 12. Germline CDR1 SGHRS, CDR2 YFSETQ. The CDR3 consists of 17 residues. Sequencing was performed with immunoSEQ multiplex PCR; in TCRdb, only in-frame clones are kept and a portion is missing. The table has over 45,000 clones, 85% to 90% seen once. This sample comprised CD4+ T cells from peripheral blood mononuclear cells, obtained in the first trimester of pregnancy. The chain combines TRBV5-1 with TRBJ2-5, with TRBD1 matching over 8 bases. This TCR derives from a female donor with multiple sclerosis, enrolled in a pregnancy study. This CDR3 is CASSLGIDRGIFETQYF. The CDR3 nucleotides are TGCGCCAGCAGCTTGGGCATTGACAGGGGTATTTTTGAGACCCAGTACTTC.